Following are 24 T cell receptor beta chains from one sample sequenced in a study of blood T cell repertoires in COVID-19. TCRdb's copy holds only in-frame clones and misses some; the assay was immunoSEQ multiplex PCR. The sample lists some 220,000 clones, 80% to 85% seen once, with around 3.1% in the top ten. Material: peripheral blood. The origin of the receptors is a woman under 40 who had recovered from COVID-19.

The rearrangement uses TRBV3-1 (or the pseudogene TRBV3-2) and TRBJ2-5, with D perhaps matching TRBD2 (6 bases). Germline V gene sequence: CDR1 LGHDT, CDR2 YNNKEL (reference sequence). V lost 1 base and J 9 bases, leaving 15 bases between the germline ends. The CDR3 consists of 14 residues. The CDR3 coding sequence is TGTGCCAGCAGCCAAGGTGATAGTGGAGGGGCCCAGTACTTC. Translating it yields CASSQGDSGGAQYF.

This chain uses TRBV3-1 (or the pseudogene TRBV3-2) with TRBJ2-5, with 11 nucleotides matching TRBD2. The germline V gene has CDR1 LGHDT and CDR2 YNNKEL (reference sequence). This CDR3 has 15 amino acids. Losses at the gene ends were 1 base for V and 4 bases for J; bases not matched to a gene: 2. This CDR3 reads CASSQATSGRETQYF. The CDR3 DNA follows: TGTGCCAGCAGCCAAGCAACTAGCGGGAGAGAGACCCAGTACTTC.

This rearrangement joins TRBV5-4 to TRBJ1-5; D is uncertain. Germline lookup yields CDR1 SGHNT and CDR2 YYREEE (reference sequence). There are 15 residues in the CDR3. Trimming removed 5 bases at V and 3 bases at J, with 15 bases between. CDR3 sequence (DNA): TGTGCCAGCAGTCACGACGGGGAATTCAATCAGCCCCAGCATTTT. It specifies CASSHDGEFNQPQHF.

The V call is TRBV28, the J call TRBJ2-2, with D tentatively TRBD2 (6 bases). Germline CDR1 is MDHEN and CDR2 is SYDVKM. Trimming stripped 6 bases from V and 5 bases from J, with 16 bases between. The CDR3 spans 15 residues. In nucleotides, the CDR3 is TGTGCCAGCAGCCCCGGGACTTACAAAACCGGGGAGCTGTTTTTT. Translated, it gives CASSPGTYKTGELFF. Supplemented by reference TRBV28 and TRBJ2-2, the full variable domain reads DVKVTQSSRYLVKRTGEKVFLECVQDMDHENMFWYRQDPGLGLRLIYFSYDVKMKEKGDIPEGYSVSREKKERFSLILESASTNQTSMYLCASSPGTYKTGELFFGEGSRLTVL.

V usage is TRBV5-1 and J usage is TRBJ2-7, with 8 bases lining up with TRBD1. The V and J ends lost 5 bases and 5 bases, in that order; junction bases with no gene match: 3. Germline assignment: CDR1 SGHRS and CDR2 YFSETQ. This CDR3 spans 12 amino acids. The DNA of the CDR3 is TGCGCCAGCAGGGACAGGGCGGACGAGCAGTACTTC. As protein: CASRDRADEQYF. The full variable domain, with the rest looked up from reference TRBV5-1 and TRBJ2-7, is KAGVTQTPRYLIKTRGQQVTLSCSPISGHRSVSWYQQTPGQGLQFLFEYFSETQRNKGNFPGRFSGRQFSNSRSEMNVSTLELGDSALYLCASRDRADEQYFGPGTRLTVT.

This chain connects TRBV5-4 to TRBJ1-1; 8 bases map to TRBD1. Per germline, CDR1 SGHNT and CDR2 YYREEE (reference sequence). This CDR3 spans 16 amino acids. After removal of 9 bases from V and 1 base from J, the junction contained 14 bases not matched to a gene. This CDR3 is CATGTSGQGWNTEAFF. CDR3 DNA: TGTGCCACCGGGACCTCAGGACAGGGTTGGAACACTGAAGCTTTCTTT.

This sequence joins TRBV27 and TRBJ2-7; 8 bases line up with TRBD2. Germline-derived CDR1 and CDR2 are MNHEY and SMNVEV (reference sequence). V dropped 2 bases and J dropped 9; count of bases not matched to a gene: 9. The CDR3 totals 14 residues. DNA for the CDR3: TGTGCCAGCAGTTTAGGTAGCGGGACACCTAGGCAGTACTTC. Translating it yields CASSLGSGTPRQYF.

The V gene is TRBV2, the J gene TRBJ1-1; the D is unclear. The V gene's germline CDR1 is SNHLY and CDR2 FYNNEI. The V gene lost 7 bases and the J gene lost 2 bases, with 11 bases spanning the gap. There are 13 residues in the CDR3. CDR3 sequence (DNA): TGTGCCAGCACCGACACGTTTAACACTGAAGCTTTCTTT. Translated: CASTDTFNTEAFF.

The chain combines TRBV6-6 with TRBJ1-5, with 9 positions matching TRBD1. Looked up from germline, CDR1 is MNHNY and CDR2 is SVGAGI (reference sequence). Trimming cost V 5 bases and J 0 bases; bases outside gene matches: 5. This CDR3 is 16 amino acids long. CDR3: CASSPRTGDSNQPQHF. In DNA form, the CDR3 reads TGTGCCAGCAGTCCTAGGACAGGGGATAGCAATCAGCCCCAGCATTTT.

The DNA for the CDR3 is TGTGCCAGCAGTTTCGGGACAGGGAAATTCGATGAGCAGTTCTTC. The encoded protein is CASSFGTGKFDEQFF. The chain links TRBV28 to TRBJ2-1, with 9 bases that match TRBD1. CDR3 length: 15 amino acids. With 3 bases clipped from V and 8 bases from J, the junction kept 8 bases outside the gene matches. The germline V gene encodes CDR1 MDHEN and CDR2 SYDVKM.

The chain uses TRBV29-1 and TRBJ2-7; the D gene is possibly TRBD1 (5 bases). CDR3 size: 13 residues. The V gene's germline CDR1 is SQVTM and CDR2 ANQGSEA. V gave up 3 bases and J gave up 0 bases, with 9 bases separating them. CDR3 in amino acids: CSVEEQDSYEQYF. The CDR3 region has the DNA TGCAGCGTTGAGGAACAGGACTCCTACGAGCAGTACTTC.

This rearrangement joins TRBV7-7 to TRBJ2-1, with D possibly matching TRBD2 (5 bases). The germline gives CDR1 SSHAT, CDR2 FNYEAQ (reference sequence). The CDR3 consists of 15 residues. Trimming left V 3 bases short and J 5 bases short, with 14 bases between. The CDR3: CASSFRPGKNNEQFF. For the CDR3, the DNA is TGTGCCAGCAGCTTTCGCCCGGGAAAGAACAATGAGCAGTTCTTC.

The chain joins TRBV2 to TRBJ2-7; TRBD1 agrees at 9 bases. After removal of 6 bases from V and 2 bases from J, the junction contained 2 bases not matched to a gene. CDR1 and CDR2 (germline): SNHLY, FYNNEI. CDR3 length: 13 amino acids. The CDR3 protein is CASSWDRAYEQYF. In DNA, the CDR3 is TGTGCCAGCAGCTGGGACAGGGCCTACGAGCAGTACTTC.

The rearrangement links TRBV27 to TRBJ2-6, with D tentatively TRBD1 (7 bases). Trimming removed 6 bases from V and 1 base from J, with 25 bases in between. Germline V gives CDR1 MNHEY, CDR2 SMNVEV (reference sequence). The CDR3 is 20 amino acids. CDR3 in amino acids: CASSPRGGLTGRSGANVLTF. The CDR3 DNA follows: TGTGCCAGCAGCCCCAGAGGAGGCCTGACAGGGAGGTCTGGGGCCAACGTCCTGACTTTC.

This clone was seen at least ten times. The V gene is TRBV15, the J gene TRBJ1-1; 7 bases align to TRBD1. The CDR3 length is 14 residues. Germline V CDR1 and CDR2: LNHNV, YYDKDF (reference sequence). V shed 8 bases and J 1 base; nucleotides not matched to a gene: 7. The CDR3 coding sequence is TGTGCCACCTTGCGAGGGGGCTCGAACACTGAAGCTTTCTTT. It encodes CATLRGGSNTEAFF.

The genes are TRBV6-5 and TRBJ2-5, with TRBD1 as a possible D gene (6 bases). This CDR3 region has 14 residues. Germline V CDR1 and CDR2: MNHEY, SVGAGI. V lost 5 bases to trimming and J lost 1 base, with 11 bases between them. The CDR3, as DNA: TGTGCCAGCAGTACAGGGATTTTCCAAGAGACCCAGTACTTC. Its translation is CASSTGIFQETQYF.

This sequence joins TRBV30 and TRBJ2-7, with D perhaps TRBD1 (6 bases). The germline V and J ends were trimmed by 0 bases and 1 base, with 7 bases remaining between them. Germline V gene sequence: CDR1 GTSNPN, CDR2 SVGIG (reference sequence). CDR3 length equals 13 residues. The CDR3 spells CAWSVGASYEQYF. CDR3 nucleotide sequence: TGTGCCTGGAGTGTGGGGGCGTCCTACGAGCAGTACTTC.

In nucleotides, the CDR3 is TGTGCCAGCAGTTACTTGGACAAAGTCACCTCAGACACCATATATTTT. Its translation is CASSYLDKVTSDTIYF. V is TRBV6-5 and J is TRBJ1-3, with D perhaps matching TRBD1 (5 bases). The CDR3 length is 16 residues. V was pared by 1 base and J by 8 bases, with 18 bases between. Germline-derived CDR1 and CDR2 are MNHEY and SVGAGI.

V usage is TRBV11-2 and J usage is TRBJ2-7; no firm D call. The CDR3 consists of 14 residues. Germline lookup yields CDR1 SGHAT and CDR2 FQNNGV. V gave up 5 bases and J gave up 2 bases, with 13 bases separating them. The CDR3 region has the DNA TGTGCCAGCAGCGCCCGCCGTGGCACCTACGAGCAGTACTTC. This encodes CASSARRGTYEQYF.

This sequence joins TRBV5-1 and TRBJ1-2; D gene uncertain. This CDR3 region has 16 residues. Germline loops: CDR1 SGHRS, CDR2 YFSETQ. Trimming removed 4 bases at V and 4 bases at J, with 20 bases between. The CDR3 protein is CASSPAGSTASYGYTF. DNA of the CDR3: TGCGCCAGCAGCCCGGCGGGCTCTACTGCGAGCTATGGCTACACCTTC.

The DNA of the CDR3 is TGTGCCAGCAGCGTAGGACAGGGACTCTACGAGCAGTACTTC. Its protein is CASSVGQGLYEQYF. V and J are TRBV9 and TRBJ2-7, with D perhaps TRBD1 (7 bases). V lost 0 bases to trimming and J lost 3 bases, with 10 bases between them. The CDR3 is 14 residues long. The germline V gene has CDR1 SGDLS and CDR2 YYNGEE. The full variable domain, with the rest looked up from reference TRBV9 and TRBJ2-7, is DSGVTQTPKHLITATGQRVTLRCSPRSGDLSVYWYQQSLDQGLQFLIQYYNGEERAKGNILERFSAQQFPDLHSELNLSSLELGDSALYFCASSVGQGLYEQYFGPGTRLTVT.

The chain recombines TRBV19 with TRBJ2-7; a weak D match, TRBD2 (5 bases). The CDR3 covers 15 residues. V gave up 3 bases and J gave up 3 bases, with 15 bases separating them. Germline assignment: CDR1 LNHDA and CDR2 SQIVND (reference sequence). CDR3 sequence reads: CASSISWTSRYEQYF. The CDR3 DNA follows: TGTGCCAGTAGTATCTCTTGGACTTCTCGCTACGAGCAGTACTTC.

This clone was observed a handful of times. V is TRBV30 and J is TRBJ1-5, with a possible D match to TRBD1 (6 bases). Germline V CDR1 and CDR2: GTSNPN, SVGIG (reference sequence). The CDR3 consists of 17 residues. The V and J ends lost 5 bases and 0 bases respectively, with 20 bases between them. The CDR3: CAWPTEIRTDSNQPQHF. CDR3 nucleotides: TGTGCCTGGCCCACAGAAATTCGGACAGATAGCAATCAGCCCCAGCATTTT.

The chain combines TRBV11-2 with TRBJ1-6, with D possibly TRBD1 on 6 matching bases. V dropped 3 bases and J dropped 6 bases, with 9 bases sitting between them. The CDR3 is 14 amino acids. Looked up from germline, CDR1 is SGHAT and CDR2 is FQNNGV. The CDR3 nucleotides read TGTGCCAGCAGCTTCCAGGGGACTAATTCACCCCTCCACTTT. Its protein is CASSFQGTNSPLHF.